The present TCR beta chain was sequenced within a study of pediatric ulcerative colitis. With regard to this clone: The antigen is not known.

Germline V lookup: CDR1 LGHNA, CDR2 YNFKEQ. Trimming shortened V by 4 bases and J by 7 bases, and 10 bases separated the two germline ends. The CDR3 runs 12 residues. This table comes from immunoSEQ multiplex PCR, and its TCRdb copy is limited to in-frame clones, with some not included. The data show over 20,000 clones, about 71% seen once. Study-wide points: Clonal expansions reduced rectal repertoire diversity in acute severe colitis. Repertoires came from total lymphocyte DNA, so rare subsets like regulatory T cells may be missed. Substantially fewer templates came from a couple of patients' blood samples.

The rectum was sampled with one to two pinch biopsies at colonoscopy. The chain couples TRBV4-2 to TRBJ1-2; D gene unclear. Material: gut tissue. The clonotype comes from a boy younger than 18 with severe ulcerative colitis. The CDR3 DNA is TGTGCCAGCAGCCCGGGTCTCTTTGGCTACACCTTC. Its protein is CASSPGLFGYTF.